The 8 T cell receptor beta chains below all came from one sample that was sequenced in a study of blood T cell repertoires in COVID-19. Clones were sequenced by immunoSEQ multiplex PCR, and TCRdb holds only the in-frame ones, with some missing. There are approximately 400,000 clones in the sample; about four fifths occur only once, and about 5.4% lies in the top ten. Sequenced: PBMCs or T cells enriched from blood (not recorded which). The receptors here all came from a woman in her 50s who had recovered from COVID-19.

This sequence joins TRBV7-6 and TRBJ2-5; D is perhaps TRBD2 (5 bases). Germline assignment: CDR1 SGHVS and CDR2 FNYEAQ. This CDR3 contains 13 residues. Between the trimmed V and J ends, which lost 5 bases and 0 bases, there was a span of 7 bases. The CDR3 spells CASSPGNQETQYF. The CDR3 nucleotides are TGTGCCAGCAGCCCGGGAAACCAAGAGACCCAGTACTTC.

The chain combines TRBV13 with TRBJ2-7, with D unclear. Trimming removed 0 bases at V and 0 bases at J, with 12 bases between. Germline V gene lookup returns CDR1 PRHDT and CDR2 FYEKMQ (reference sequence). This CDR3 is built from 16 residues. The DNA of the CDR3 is TGTGCCAGCAGCTTAGGTTTTCCGGCAGGCTCCTACGAGCAGTACTTC. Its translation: CASSLGFPAGSYEQYF.

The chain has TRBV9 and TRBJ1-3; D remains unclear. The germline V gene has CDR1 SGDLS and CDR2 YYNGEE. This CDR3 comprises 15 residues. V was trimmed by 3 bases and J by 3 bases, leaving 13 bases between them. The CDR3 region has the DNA TGTGCCAGCAGCGCACAGAGGGCTTTTGGAAACACCATATATTTT. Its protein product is CASSAQRAFGNTIYF.

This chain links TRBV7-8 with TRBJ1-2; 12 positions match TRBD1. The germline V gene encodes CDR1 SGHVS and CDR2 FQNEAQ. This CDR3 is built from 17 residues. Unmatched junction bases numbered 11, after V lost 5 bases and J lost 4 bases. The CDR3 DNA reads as TGTGCCAGCAGCACAGGGACAGGGGGCATTCGCTCCTATGGCTACACCTTC. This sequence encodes CASSTGTGGIRSYGYTF.

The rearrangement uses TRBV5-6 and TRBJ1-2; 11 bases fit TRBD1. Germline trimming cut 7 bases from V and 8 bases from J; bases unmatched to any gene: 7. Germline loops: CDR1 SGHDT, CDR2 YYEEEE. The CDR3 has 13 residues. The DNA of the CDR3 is TGTGCCAGCGAACCGGGACAGGGGGAAGGCTACACCTTC. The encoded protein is CASEPGQGEGYTF.

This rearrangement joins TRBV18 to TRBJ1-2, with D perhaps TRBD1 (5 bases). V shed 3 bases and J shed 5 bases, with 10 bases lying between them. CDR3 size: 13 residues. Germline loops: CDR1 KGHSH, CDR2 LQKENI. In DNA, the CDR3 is TGTGCCAGCTCACCGGGGCCGATATATGGCTACACCTTC. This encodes CASSPGPIYGYTF. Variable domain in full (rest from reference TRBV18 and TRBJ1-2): NAGVMQNPRHLVRRRGQEARLRCSPMKGHSHVYWYRQLPEEGLKFMVYLQKENIIDESGMPKERFSAEFPKEGPSILRIQQVVRGDSAAYFCASSPGPIYGYTFGSGTRLTVV.

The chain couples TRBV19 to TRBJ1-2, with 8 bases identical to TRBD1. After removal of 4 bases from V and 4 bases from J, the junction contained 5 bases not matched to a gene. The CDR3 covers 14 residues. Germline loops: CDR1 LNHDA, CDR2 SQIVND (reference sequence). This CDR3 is CASSTVGTGYGYTF. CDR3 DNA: TGTGCCAGTAGTACAGTGGGGACAGGCTATGGCTACACCTTC. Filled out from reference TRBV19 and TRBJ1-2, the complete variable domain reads DGGITQSPKYLFRKEGQNVTLSCEQNLNHDAMYWYRQDPGQGLRLIYYSQIVNDFQKGDIAEGYSVSREKKESFPLTVTSAQKNPTAFYLCASSTVGTGYGYTFGSGTRLTVV.

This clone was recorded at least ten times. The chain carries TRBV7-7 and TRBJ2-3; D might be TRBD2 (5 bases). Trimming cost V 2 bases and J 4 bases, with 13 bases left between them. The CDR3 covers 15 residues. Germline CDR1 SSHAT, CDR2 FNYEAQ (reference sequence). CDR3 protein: CASSLSLEDSDTQYF. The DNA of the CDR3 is TGTGCCAGCAGCTTAAGCCTGGAGGACTCAGATACGCAGTATTTT.